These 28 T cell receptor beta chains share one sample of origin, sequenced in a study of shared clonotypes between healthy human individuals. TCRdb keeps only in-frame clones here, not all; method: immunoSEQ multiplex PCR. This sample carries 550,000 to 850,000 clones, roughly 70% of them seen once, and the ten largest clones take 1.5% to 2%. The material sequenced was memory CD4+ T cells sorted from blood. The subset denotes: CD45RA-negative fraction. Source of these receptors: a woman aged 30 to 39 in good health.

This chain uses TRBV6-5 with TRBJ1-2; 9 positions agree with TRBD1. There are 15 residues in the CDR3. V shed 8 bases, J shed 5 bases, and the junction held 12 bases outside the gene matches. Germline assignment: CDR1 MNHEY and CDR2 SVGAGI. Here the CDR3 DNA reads TGTGCCAGCGAGACCGGGACAGGGAACTTTTATGGCTACACCTTC. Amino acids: CASETGTGNFYGYTF.

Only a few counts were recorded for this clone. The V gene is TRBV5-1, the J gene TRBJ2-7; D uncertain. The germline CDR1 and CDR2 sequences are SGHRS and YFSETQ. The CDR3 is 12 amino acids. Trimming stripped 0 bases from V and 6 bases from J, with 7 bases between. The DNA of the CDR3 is TGCGCCAGCAGCTTGGGGATTGGCGAGCAGTACTTC. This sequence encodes CASSLGIGEQYF.

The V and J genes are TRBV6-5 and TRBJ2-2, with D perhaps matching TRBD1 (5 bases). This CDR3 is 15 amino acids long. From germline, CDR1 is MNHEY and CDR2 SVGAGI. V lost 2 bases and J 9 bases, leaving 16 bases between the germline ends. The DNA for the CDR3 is TGTGCCAGCAGTTACAATTCAGGGTCAGACCGGGAGCTGTTTTTT. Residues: CASSYNSGSDRELFF.

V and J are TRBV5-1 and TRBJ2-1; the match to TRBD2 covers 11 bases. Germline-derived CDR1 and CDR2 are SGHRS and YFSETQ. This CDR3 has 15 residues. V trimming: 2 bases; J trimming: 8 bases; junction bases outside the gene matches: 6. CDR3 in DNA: TGCGCCAGCAGCTTACTAGCGGGAGCCGCTGATGAGCAGTTCTTC. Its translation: CASSLLAGAADEQFF.

CDR3 DNA: TGTGCCAGCAGGATAGGACAGGGACCGCGAAACACCATATATTTT. Translation gives CASRIGQGPRNTIYF. The chain recombines TRBV28 with TRBJ1-3, with 8 bases matching TRBD1. This CDR3 contains 15 residues. Germline trimming cut 6 bases from V and 5 bases from J; bases unmatched to any gene: 9. The germline V gene has CDR1 MDHEN and CDR2 SYDVKM.

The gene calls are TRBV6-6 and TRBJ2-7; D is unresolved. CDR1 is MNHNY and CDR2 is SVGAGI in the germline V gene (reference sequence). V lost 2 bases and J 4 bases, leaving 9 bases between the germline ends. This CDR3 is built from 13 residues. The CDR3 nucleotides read TGTGCCAGCAGTTACCTGGACCGGTACGAGCAGTACTTC. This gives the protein CASSYLDRYEQYF.

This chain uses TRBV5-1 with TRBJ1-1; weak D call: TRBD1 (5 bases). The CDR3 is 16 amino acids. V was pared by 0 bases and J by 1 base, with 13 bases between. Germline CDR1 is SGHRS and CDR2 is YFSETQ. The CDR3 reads CASSLVGGGRNTEAFF. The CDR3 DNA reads TGCGCCAGCAGCTTGGTTGGTGGGGGAAGGAACACTGAAGCTTTCTTT.

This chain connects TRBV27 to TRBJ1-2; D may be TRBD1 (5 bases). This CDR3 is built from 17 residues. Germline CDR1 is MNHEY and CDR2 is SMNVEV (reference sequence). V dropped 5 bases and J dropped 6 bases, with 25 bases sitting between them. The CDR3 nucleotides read TGTGCCAGCAGTCCACGCTACGGGGACGTCAGGCCGGATGGCTACACCTTC. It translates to CASSPRYGDVRPDGYTF.

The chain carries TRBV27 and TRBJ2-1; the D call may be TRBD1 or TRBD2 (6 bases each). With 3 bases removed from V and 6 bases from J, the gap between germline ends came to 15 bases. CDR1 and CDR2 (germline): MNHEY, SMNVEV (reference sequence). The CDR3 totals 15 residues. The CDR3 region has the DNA TGTGCCAGCAGTTTGGGGGGACACTGGGTCAATGAGCAGTTCTTC. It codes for CASSLGGHWVNEQFF.

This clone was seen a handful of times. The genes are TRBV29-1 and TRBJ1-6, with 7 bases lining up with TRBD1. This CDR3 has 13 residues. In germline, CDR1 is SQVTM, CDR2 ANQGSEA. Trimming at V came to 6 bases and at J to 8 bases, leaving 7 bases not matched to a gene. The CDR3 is CSVGETGDSPLHF. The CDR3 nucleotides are TGCAGCGTGGGGGAAACAGGGGATTCACCCCTCCACTTT.

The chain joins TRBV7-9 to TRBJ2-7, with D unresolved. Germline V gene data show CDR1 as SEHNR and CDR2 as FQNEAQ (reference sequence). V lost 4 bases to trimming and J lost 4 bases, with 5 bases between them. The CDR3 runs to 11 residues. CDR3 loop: CASSYLYEQYF. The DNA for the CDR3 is TGTGCCAGCAGCTACCTATACGAGCAGTACTTC.

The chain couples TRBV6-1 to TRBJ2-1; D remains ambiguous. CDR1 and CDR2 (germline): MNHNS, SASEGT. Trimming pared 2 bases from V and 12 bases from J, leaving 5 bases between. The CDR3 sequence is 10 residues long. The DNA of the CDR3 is TGTGCCAGCAGTGAATGGGGGCAGTTCTTC. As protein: CASSEWGQFF.

The CDR3 bases are TGTGCCTGGGCTAGGGGACTCCGGTACGAGCAGTACTTC. Encoded protein: CAWARGLRYEQYF. The chain is built from TRBV30 and TRBJ2-7; D is possibly TRBD2 (6 bases). V was shortened by 5 bases and J by 4 bases, with 15 bases between the two germline ends. Germline-derived CDR1 and CDR2 are GTSNPN and SVGIG (reference sequence). The CDR3 sequence is 13 residues long.

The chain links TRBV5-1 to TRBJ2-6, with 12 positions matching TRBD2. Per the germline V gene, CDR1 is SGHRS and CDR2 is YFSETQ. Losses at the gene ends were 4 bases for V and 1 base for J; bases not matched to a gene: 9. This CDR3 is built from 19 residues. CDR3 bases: TGCGCCAGCAGCCCGAGGACTAGCGGGGCTATATCTGGGGCCAACGTCCTGACTTTC. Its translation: CASSPRTSGAISGANVLTF.

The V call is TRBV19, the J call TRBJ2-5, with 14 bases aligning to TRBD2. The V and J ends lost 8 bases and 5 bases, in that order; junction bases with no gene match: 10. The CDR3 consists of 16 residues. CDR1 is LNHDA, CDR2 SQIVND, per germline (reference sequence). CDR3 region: CASSGLAGEGIETQYF. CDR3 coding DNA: TGTGCCAGTTCGGGACTAGCGGGAGAGGGTATCGAGACCCAGTACTTC.

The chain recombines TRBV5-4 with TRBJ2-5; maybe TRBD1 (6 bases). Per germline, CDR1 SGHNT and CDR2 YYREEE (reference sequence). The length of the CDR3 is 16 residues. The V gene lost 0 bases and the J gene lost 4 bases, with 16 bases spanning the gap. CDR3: CASSLATTGFIETQYF. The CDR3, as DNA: TGTGCCAGCAGCTTGGCCACGACAGGTTTTATAGAGACCCAGTACTTC.

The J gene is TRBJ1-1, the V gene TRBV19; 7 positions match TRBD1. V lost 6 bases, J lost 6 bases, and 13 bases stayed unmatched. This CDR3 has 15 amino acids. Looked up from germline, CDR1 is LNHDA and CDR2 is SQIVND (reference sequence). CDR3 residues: CASREGGAHLPEAFF. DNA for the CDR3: TGTGCCAGTAGAGAAGGGGGCGCGCACCTTCCTGAAGCTTTCTTT.

The CDR3 sequence is CSAKGTAGAFF. CDR3 bases: TGCAGTGCTAAGGGAACGGCGGGGGCTTTCTTT. The chain recombines TRBV20-1 with TRBJ1-1, with D uncertain. Deletions cut 4 bases from V and 11 bases from J, with 14 bases between. The germline CDR1 and CDR2 sequences are DFQATT and SNEGSKA (reference sequence). There are 11 residues in the CDR3.

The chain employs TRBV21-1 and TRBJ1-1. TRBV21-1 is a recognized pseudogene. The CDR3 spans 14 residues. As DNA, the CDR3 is TGTGCCAGCAGCAAAGGGAAGGGTACCACTGAAGCTTTCTTT. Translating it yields CASSKGKGTTEAFF.

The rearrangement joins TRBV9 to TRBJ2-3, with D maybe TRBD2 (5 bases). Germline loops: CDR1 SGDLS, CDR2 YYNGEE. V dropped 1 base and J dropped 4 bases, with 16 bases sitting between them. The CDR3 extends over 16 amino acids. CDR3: CASSVSRGFPSDTQYF. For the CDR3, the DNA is TGTGCCAGCAGCGTATCACGAGGGTTTCCGTCAGATACGCAGTATTTT.

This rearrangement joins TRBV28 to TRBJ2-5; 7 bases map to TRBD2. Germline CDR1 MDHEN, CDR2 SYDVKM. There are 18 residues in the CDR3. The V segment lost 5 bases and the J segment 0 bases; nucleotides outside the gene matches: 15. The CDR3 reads CASSGSGGVGWDQETQYF. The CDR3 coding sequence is TGTGCCAGCAGTGGGTCGGGGGGAGTTGGTTGGGACCAAGAGACCCAGTACTTC.

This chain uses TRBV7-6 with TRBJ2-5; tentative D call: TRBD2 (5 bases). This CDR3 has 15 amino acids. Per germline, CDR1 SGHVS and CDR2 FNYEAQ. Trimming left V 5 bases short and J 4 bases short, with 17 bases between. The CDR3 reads CASSPPGLQGETQYF. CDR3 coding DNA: TGTGCCAGCAGCCCTCCCGGACTCCAAGGAGAGACCCAGTACTTC.

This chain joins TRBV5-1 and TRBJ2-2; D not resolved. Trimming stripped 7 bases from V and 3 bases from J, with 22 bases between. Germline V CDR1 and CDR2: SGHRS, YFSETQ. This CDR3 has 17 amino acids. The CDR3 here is CASGRSPTGAYTGELFF. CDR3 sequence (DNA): TGCGCCAGCGGCAGGTCTCCCACTGGAGCGTACACCGGGGAGCTGTTTTTT. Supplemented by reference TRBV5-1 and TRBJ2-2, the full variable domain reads KAGVTQTPRYLIKTRGQQVTLSCSPISGHRSVSWYQQTPGQGLQFLFEYFSETQRNKGNFPGRFSGRQFSNSRSEMNVSTLELGDSALYLCASGRSPTGAYTGELFFGEGSRLTVL.

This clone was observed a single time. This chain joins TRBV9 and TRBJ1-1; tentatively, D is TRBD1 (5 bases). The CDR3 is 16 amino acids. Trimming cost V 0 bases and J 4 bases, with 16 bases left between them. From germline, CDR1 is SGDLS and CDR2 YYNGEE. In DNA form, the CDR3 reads TGTGCCAGCAGCGTAGGCTCTCACGCCGGGGGCACTGAAGCTTTCTTT. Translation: CASSVGSHAGGTEAFF.

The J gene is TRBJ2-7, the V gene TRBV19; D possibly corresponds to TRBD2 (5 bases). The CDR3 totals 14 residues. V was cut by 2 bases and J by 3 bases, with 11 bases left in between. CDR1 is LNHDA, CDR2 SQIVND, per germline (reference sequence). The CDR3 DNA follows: TGTGCCAGTAGTATACCGGGGTCCCTCTACGAGCAGTACTTC. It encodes CASSIPGSLYEQYF.

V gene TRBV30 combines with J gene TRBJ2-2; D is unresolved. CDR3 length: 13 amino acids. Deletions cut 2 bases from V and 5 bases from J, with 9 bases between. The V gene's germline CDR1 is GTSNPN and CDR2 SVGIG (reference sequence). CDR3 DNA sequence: TGTGCCTGGAGTCTCTCCCTGACCGGGGAGCTGTTTTTT. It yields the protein CAWSLSLTGELFF.

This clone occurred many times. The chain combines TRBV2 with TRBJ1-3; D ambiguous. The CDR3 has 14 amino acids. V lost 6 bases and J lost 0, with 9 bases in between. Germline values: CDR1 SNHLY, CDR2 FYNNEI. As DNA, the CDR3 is TGTGCCAGCAGGGCAGATTACTCTGGAAACACCATATATTTT. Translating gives CASRADYSGNTIYF. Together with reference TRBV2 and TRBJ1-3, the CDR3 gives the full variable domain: EPEVTQTPSHQVTQMGQEVILRCVPISNHLYFYWYRQILGQKVEFLVSFYNNEISEKSEIFDDQFSVERPDGSNFTLKIRSTKLEDSAMYFCASRADYSGNTIYFGEGSWLTVV.

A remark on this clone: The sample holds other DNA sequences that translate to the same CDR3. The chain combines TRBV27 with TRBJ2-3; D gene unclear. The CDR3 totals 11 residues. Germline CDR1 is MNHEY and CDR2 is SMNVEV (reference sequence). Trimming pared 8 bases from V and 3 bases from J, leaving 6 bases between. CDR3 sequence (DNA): TGTGCCAGCGGCAGGACAGATACGCAGTATTTT. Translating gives CASGRTDTQYF.